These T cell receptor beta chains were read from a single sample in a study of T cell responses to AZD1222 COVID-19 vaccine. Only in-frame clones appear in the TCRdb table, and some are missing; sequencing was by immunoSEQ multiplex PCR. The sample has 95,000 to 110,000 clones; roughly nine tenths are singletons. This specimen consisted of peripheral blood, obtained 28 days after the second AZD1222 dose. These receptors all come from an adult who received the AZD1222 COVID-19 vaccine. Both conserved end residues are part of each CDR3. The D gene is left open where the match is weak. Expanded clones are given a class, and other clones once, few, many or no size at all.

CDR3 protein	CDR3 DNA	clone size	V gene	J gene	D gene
CASNPSSRGMSGELFF	TGCGCCAGCAACCCCTCGAGCAGGGGAATGAGCGGGGAGCTGTTTTTT	once	TRBV4-1	TRBJ2-2	NA
CASSLGQGTNYGYTF	TGTGCCAGCTCACTCGGACAGGGGACTAACTATGGCTACACCTTC	NA	TRBV18	TRBJ1-2	TRBD1
CASSLGGENTEAFF	TGTGCCAGCAGCTTAGGGGGGGAGAACACTGAAGCTTTCTTT	NA	TRBV7-2	TRBJ1-1	NA
CSVLTGVYGYTF	TGCAGCGTTCTGACAGGGGTCTATGGCTACACCTTC	NA	TRBV29-1	TRBJ1-2	TRBD1
CASSQQMNTEAFF	TGTGCCAGTAGCCAACAGATGAACACTGAAGCTTTCTTT	NA	TRBV19	TRBJ1-1	NA
CASPRDGSYEQYF	TGTGCCAGCCCCCGGGACGGTTCCTACGAGCAGTACTTC	few	TRBV3-1/TRBV3-2	TRBJ2-7	NA
CASSKGADSYEQYF	TGTGCCAGTAGTAAAGGGGCAGACTCCTACGAGCAGTACTTC	NA	TRBV19	TRBJ2-7	NA
CASSEEGYNEQFF	TGTGCCAGCAGTGAAGAGGGGTACAATGAGCAGTTCTTC	few	TRBV2	TRBJ2-1	NA
CASSLEGTYEQYF	TGCGCCAGCAGCTTGGAAGGAACCTACGAGCAGTACTTC	NA	TRBV5-1	TRBJ2-7	NA
CASSLERQPQHF	TGTGCCAGCAGCTTAGAGAGACAGCCCCAGCATTTT	NA	TRBV7-2	TRBJ1-5	NA
CASSPRSGGDSGNTIYF	TGTGCCAGCAGCCCCCGGTCGGGGGGAGACTCTGGAAACACCATATATTTT	NA	TRBV3-1/TRBV3-2	TRBJ1-3	NA
CASSAGQVNTEAFF	TGTGCCAGCAGCGCGGGACAGGTGAACACTGAAGCTTTCTTT	NA	TRBV5-4	TRBJ1-1	TRBD1
CASSPPRTGNTEAFF	TGTGCCAGCAGCCCTCCTCGGACAGGGAACACTGAAGCTTTCTTT	NA	TRBV11-2	TRBJ1-1	TRBD1
CASSLTGGNEQFF	TGTGCCAGCAGCTTAACAGGGGGCAATGAGCAGTTCTTC	NA	TRBV7-9	TRBJ2-1	TRBD1
CASNLGSFSGNTIYF	TGTGCCAGCAACTTAGGGTCATTCTCTGGAAACACCATATATTTT	NA	TRBV7-9	TRBJ1-3	NA
CASSNRQGEYGYTF	TGTGCCAGCAGTAACAGACAGGGGGAATATGGCTACACCTTC	once	TRBV6-5	TRBJ1-2	TRBD1
CASSLLTGGVETQYF	TGTGCCAGCAGTTTACTCACAGGGGGCGTCGAGACCCAGTACTTC	NA	TRBV13	TRBJ2-5	TRBD1
CASSYGTSLKETQYF	TGTGCCAGCAGTTACGGGACTAGCTTAAAAGAGACCCAGTACTTC	NA	TRBV28	TRBJ2-5	TRBD2
CASTPGPQETQYF	TGTGCCAGCACCCCGGGACCCCAAGAGACCCAGTACTTC	NA	TRBV5-5	TRBJ2-5	NA
CASSFSSSYEQYF	TGTGCCAGCAGCTTCTCATCTTCCTACGAGCAGTACTTC	NA	TRBV11-3	TRBJ2-7	NA
CASSQETSGAGELFF	TGTGCCAGCAGCCAAGAGACTAGCGGGGCCGGGGAGCTGTTTTTT	NA	TRBV4-2	TRBJ2-2	TRBD2
CASSLGGSNSPLHF	TGTGCCAGCAGCTTAGGCGGCAGCAATTCACCCCTCCACTTT	NA	TRBV11-2	TRBJ1-6	NA
CASSFSSHRGTGELFF	TGTGCCAGCAGCTTTTCCTCACACAGGGGAACCGGGGAGCTGTTTTTT	NA	TRBV7-9	TRBJ2-2	TRBD1
CASSQDDRAGNTIYF	TGTGCCAGCAGCCAAGATGACAGGGCTGGAAACACCATATATTTT	NA	TRBV4-2	TRBJ1-3	TRBD1
CASSLGGAGLTEAFF	TGCGCCAGCAGCTTGGGGGGGGCGGGTCTGACTGAAGCTTTCTTT	NA	TRBV5-1	TRBJ1-1	NA
CATSRDGGNYGYTF	TGTGCCACCAGCAGAGATGGGGGTAACTATGGCTACACCTTC	NA	TRBV15	TRBJ1-2	NA
CASSLATEAFF	TGCGCCAGCAGCTTGGCCACTGAAGCTTTCTTT	NA	TRBV5-1	TRBJ1-1	NA
CASSLLSTEAFF	TGTGCCAGCTCACTTCTCAGTACTGAAGCTTTCTTT	NA	TRBV18	TRBJ1-1	NA
CASSERTGRTEAFF	TGTGCCAGCAGTGAACGGACGGGTCGCACTGAAGCTTTCTTT	NA	TRBV2	TRBJ1-1	NA
CSVVRQNSYEQYF	TGCAGCGTTGTAAGGCAAAACTCCTACGAGCAGTACTTC	once	TRBV29-1	TRBJ2-7	NA
CASSGYEHEKLFF	TGTGCCAGCAGCGGCTATGAGCATGAAAAACTGTTTTTT	NA	TRBV9	TRBJ1-4	NA
CASSLSQGGNTIYF	TGTGCCAGCAGCTTGTCCCAGGGGGGAAACACCATATATTTT	NA	TRBV7-9	TRBJ1-3	NA
CASSDSNSFNRSLMFYEQYF	TGTGCCAGCAGTGACTCGAATTCCTTTAACAGGTCCCTGATGTTCTACGAGCAGTACTTC	NA	TRBV6-4	TRBJ2-7	NA
CASSLGRGQGQPQHF	TGTGCCAGCAGTTTGGGCAGGGGGCAAGGGCAGCCCCAGCATTTT	NA	TRBV28	TRBJ1-5	TRBD1
CASSLRGQGTDTQYF	TGTGCCAGCAGTCTGAGGGGGCAGGGCACAGATACGCAGTATTTT	NA	TRBV2	TRBJ2-3	TRBD1
CASSLDRVNTEAFF	TGTGCCAGCAGCCTGGACAGGGTGAACACTGAAGCTTTCTTT	NA	TRBV7-9	TRBJ1-1	TRBD1
CASRPGQGGTEAFF	TGTGCCAGCAGACCCGGACAGGGAGGAACTGAAGCTTTCTTT	NA	TRBV6-5	TRBJ1-1	TRBD1
CASSLRRRGEEKLFF	TGTGCCAGCAGCCTCCGAAGGAGGGGTGAGGAAAAACTGTTTTTT	NA	TRBV6-5	TRBJ1-4	NA
CAIARGTYNEQFF	TGTGCCATCGCCAGGGGGACTTACAATGAGCAGTTCTTC	NA	TRBV10-3	TRBJ2-1	NA